The rows below give T cell receptor beta chains drawn from one sample of a study of cytomegalovirus exposure and HLA in healthy donors. Method: immunoSEQ multiplex PCR; TCRdb's copy keeps in-frame clones and lacks some. Altogether roughly 100,000 clones are present, 75% to 85% being singletons, with the ten largest covering roughly 1.9%. The sample consisted of PBMCs. These receptors all come from a man in his thirties or forties in good health and CMV-seronegative. Both conserved end residues are part of each CDR3. A D gene is named only where the DNA matches it firmly. Some rows have no size entry. The others give once, few or many, or a class for an expanded clone.

J gene: TRBJ2-5; V gene: TRBV7-2; clone size: NA; CDR3 length: 17; D gene: TRBD2; CDR3 protein: CASSLALAGGYQETQYF; CDR3 DNA: TGTGCCAGCAGCTTAGCCCTAGCGGGGGGGTACCAAGAGACCCAGTACTTC
J gene: TRBJ1-5; V gene: TRBV2; clone size: NA; CDR3 length: 16; D gene: NA; CDR3 protein: CASSVTGSQSNQPQHF; CDR3 DNA: TGTGCCAGCAGTGTTACAGGGTCCCAAAGCAATCAGCCCCAGCATTTT
J gene: TRBJ1-5; V gene: TRBV29-1; clone size: few; CDR3 length: 12; D gene: TRBD1; CDR3 protein: CSVRTGNQPQHF; CDR3 DNA: TGCAGCGTTAGGACAGGGAATCAGCCCCAGCATTTT
J gene: TRBJ2-5; V gene: TRBV2; clone size: NA; CDR3 length: 12; D gene: NA; CDR3 protein: CASSSGLGLVYF; CDR3 DNA: TGTGCCAGCAGCTCCGGTTTGGGCCTCGTATACTTC
J gene: TRBJ1-2; V gene: TRBV5-1; clone size: NA; CDR3 length: 17; D gene: TRBD1; CDR3 protein: CASSLGSGTGGKDGYTF; CDR3 DNA: TGCGCCAGCAGCTTGGGAAGTGGGACAGGGGGAAAAGATGGCTACACCTTC
J gene: TRBJ1-4; V gene: TRBV5-1; clone size: few; CDR3 length: 15; D gene: TRBD1; CDR3 protein: CASSSVTGGEEKLFF; CDR3 DNA: TGCGCCAGCAGCTCGGTGACAGGGGGCGAGGAAAAACTGTTTTTT
J gene: TRBJ1-1; V gene: TRBV27; clone size: NA; CDR3 length: 13; D gene: TRBD1; CDR3 protein: CASSLLQGAERSF; CDR3 DNA: TGTGCCAGCAGTTTATTGCAGGGGGCGGAGAGGTCGTTT
J gene: TRBJ1-1; V gene: TRBV5-4; clone size: few; CDR3 length: 13; D gene: TRBD1; CDR3 protein: CASSSGQGPEAFF; CDR3 DNA: TGTGCCAGCAGCTCGGGACAGGGGCCTGAAGCTTTCTTT
J gene: TRBJ1-1; V gene: TRBV6-5; clone size: many; CDR3 length: 13; D gene: TRBD1; CDR3 protein: CASSTRTGREAFF; CDR3 DNA: TGTGCCAGCAGTACGCGGACAGGGCGTGAAGCTTTCTTT
J gene: TRBJ2-5; V gene: TRBV4-2; clone size: NA; CDR3 length: 16; D gene: NA; CDR3 protein: CASRPGYGGIQETQYF; CDR3 DNA: TGTGCCAGCAGACCCGGCTATGGCGGGATCCAAGAGACCCAGTACTTC
J gene: TRBJ1-1; V gene: TRBV27; clone size: few; CDR3 length: 12; D gene: TRBD1; CDR3 protein: CASRSNRGEAFF; CDR3 DNA: TGTGCCAGCAGGTCGAACAGGGGTGAAGCTTTCTTT
J gene: TRBJ1-6; V gene: TRBV30; clone size: NA; CDR3 length: 13; D gene: NA; CDR3 protein: CAWTGEYNSPLHF; CDR3 DNA: TGTGCCTGGACAGGGGAGTATAATTCACCCCTCCACTTT
J gene: TRBJ2-1; V gene: TRBV4-1; clone size: NA; CDR3 length: 17; D gene: TRBD2; CDR3 protein: CASSQLHSSGRAHEQFF; CDR3 DNA: TGCGCCAGCAGCCAACTTCACTCTAGCGGGAGAGCCCATGAGCAGTTCTTC
J gene: TRBJ2-3; V gene: TRBV13; clone size: few; CDR3 length: 18; D gene: TRBD2; CDR3 protein: CASSFLSGGPDPTDTQYF; CDR3 DNA: TGTGCCAGCAGCTTCCTTAGCGGGGGGCCAGATCCCACAGATACGCAGTATTTT
J gene: TRBJ2-5; V gene: TRBV2; clone size: NA; CDR3 length: 13; D gene: TRBD1; CDR3 protein: CAAQQGRIETQYF; CDR3 DNA: TGTGCCGCACAACAGGGGAGAATAGAGACCCAGTACTTC
J gene: TRBJ2-2; V gene: TRBV5-1; clone size: NA; CDR3 length: 14; D gene: NA; CDR3 protein: CASSLALDIGELFF; CDR3 DNA: TGCGCCAGCAGCTTGGCCTTGGACATTGGGGAGCTGTTTTTT
J gene: TRBJ2-7; V gene: TRBV9; clone size: NA; CDR3 length: 16; D gene: TRBD2; CDR3 protein: CASSVGAGGAPYEQYF; CDR3 DNA: TGTGCCAGCAGCGTAGGAGCGGGGGGCGCGCCTTACGAGCAGTACTTC
J gene: TRBJ2-2; V gene: TRBV7-6; clone size: NA; CDR3 length: 17; D gene: TRBD1; CDR3 protein: CASSASSGGANTGELFF; CDR3 DNA: TGTGCCAGCAGCGCATCTTCAGGGGGCGCAAACACCGGGGAGCTGTTTTTT
J gene: TRBJ1-1; V gene: TRBV4-1; clone size: NA; CDR3 length: 15; D gene: TRBD1; CDR3 protein: CASSQTDRDSFEAFF; CDR3 DNA: TGCGCCAGCAGCCAAACCGACAGGGATTCTTTTGAAGCTTTCTTT
J gene: TRBJ2-3; V gene: TRBV5-1; clone size: NA; CDR3 length: 15; D gene: TRBD1; CDR3 protein: CASSRQGFSTDTQYF; CDR3 DNA: TGCGCCAGCAGCCGACAGGGGTTTAGCACAGATACGCAGTATTTT
J gene: TRBJ1-2; V gene: TRBV28; clone size: NA; CDR3 length: 14; D gene: TRBD1; CDR3 protein: CASSSGQVIYGYTF; CDR3 DNA: TGTGCCAGCAGTTCCGGACAGGTGATCTATGGCTACACCTTC
J gene: TRBJ2-6; V gene: TRBV2; clone size: NA; CDR3 length: 17; D gene: TRBD2; CDR3 protein: CASSGLAGGPGANVLTF; CDR3 DNA: TGTGCCAGCAGCGGACTAGCGGGAGGGCCTGGGGCCAACGTCCTGACTTTC
J gene: TRBJ1-2; V gene: TRBV7-8; clone size: NA; CDR3 length: 16; D gene: TRBD1; CDR3 protein: CASSSPMAQGDYGYTF; CDR3 DNA: TGTGCCAGCAGCTCCCCAATGGCACAGGGGGACTATGGCTACACCTTC
J gene: TRBJ1-1; V gene: TRBV11-2; clone size: NA; CDR3 length: 13; D gene: NA; CDR3 protein: CASSSGQYTEAFF; CDR3 DNA: TGTGCCAGCAGTTCCGGACAGTACACTGAAGCTTTCTTT
J gene: TRBJ1-5; V gene: TRBV2; clone size: few; CDR3 length: 13; D gene: NA; CDR3 protein: CASSEALSQPQHF; CDR3 DNA: TGTGCCAGCAGTGAAGCGCTGAGTCAGCCCCAGCATTTT
J gene: TRBJ1-6; V gene: TRBV25-1; clone size: NA; CDR3 length: 17; D gene: TRBD1; CDR3 protein: CASSEHGGGGNSSPLHF; CDR3 DNA: TGTGCCAGCAGTGAACATGGAGGGGGCGGAAACAGTTCACCCCTCCACTTT
J gene: TRBJ2-3; V gene: TRBV5-1; clone size: few; CDR3 length: 15; D gene: TRBD2; CDR3 protein: CASSLAGGAADTQYF; CDR3 DNA: TGCGCCAGCAGCTTGGCCGGGGGGGCCGCGGATACGCAGTATTTT
J gene: TRBJ2-1; V gene: TRBV29-1; clone size: NA; CDR3 length: 17; D gene: NA; CDR3 protein: CSVVPGDEPSSYNEQFF; CDR3 DNA: TGCAGCGTTGTGCCCGGGGATGAACCGTCCTCCTACAATGAGCAGTTCTTC
J gene: TRBJ1-1; V gene: TRBV30; clone size: few; CDR3 length: 12; D gene: NA; CDR3 protein: CAWSAGRAEAFF; CDR3 DNA: TGTGCCTGGAGTGCTGGGAGGGCTGAAGCTTTCTTT